These 20 T cell receptor beta chains were all obtained from the same sample, sequenced in a study of cytomegalovirus exposure and HLA in healthy donors. The PCR was carried out with 60 Vbeta primers and 13 Jbeta primers. Here immunoSEQ multiplex PCR was the method, and the copy in TCRdb shows in-frame clones only, minus some. The sample data list approximately 140,000 clones. The material sequenced was PBMCs. The receptors derive from a woman aged 18-29 years in good health and CMV-seronegative.

The J gene is TRBJ1-5, the V gene TRBV7-2; 11 nucleotides align to TRBD1. There are 15 residues in the CDR3. The V and J ends lost 2 bases and 8 bases, in that order; junction bases with no gene match: 5. Germline V gene sequence: CDR1 SGHTA, CDR2 FQGNSA. CDR3 loop: CASSLMGQGGEPQHF. In nucleotides, the CDR3 is TGTGCCAGCAGCTTAATGGGACAGGGGGGTGAGCCCCAGCATTTT.

As to this clone: One junction end does not reproduce the germline sequence, and a read error may be involved. The chain is built from TRBV5-1 and TRBJ2-1, with 8 bases that match TRBD1. This CDR3 contains 16 residues. Germline CDR1 is SGHRS and CDR2 is YFSETQ. The CDR3 DNA reads as TGCGCCAGCAGGTTGGCTTACAGGGGGATCAACAATGAGCAGTTCTTC. This translates into CASRLAYRGINNEQFF. The full variable domain, its missing parts supplied by reference TRBV5-1 and TRBJ2-1, is KAGVTQTPRYLIKTRGQQVTLSCSPISGHRSVSWYQQTPGQGLQFLFEYFSETQRNKGNFPGRFSGRQFSNSRSEMNVSTLELGDSALYLCASRLAYRGINNEQFFGPGTRLTVL.

In nucleotides, the CDR3 is TGCGCCAGCAGCTTGGGTAGCGGGAACAGGGTCCTCTCCTACGAGCAGTACTTC. This sequence encodes CASSLGSGNRVLSYEQYF. The chain employs TRBV5-1 and TRBJ2-7; TRBD2 matches 8 bases. Per the germline V gene, CDR1 is SGHRS and CDR2 is YFSETQ. The junction had 11 bases not matched to a gene; V was cut back by 0 bases and J by 0 bases. The CDR3 length is 18 residues.

V usage is TRBV5-4 and J usage is TRBJ2-7; 13 bases agree with TRBD2. The CDR3 runs 17 residues. The junction had 4 bases not matched to a gene; V was cut back by 1 base and J by 0 bases. The germline V gene encodes CDR1 SGHNT and CDR2 YYREEE (reference sequence). CDR3 sequence (DNA): TGTGCCAGCAGCTTGCCCCGGACTAGCGGGAGCTCCTACGAGCAGTACTTC. It yields the protein CASSLPRTSGSSYEQYF.

CDR3 amino acids: CASSPSRVNYGYTF. The CDR3 DNA sequence: TGTGCCAGCAGCCCTAGTCGGGTTAACTATGGCTACACCTTC. This chain uses TRBV2 with TRBJ1-2; D gene unclear. Germline lookup yields CDR1 SNHLY and CDR2 FYNNEI. Trimming took 6 bases from V and 1 from J, leaving 12 bases between them. CDR3 length equals 14 residues.

The gene calls are TRBV5-1 and TRBJ2-3; 9 bases are a match to TRBD1. The length of the CDR3 is 15 residues. Losses at the gene ends were 3 bases for V and 2 bases for J; bases not matched to a gene: 4. Per the germline V gene, CDR1 is SGHRS and CDR2 is YFSETQ. Here the CDR3 reads CASSSGQGPTDTQYF. In DNA form, the CDR3 reads TGCGCCAGCAGCTCGGGACAGGGCCCCACAGATACGCAGTATTTT.

This chain joins TRBV11-2 and TRBJ2-7, with D possibly TRBD1 on 5 matching bases. Trimming removed 5 bases at V and 6 bases at J, with 20 bases between. The germline gives CDR1 SGHAT, CDR2 FQNNGV. The CDR3 is 15 amino acids. The CDR3 sequence: CASSPHIGAQAEQYF. In DNA, the CDR3 is TGTGCCAGCAGCCCCCACATTGGGGCTCAGGCCGAGCAGTACTTC.

The CDR3 sequence: CASSFSGSPFF. CDR3 in DNA: TGTGCCAGCAGCTTCTCCGGGAGCCCTTTCTTT. The chain joins TRBV13 to TRBJ1-1; D ambiguous. Germline CDR1 and CDR2: PRHDT and FYEKMQ (reference sequence). V dropped 3 bases and J dropped 12 bases, with 11 bases sitting between them. The CDR3 loop spans 11 amino acids.

This sequence joins TRBV30 and TRBJ1-5, with TRBD1 identical over 7 bases. V shed 4 bases and J 2 bases; nucleotides not matched to a gene: 8. The CDR3 runs 15 residues. CDR1 and CDR2 from the germline V gene are GTSNPN and SVGIG (reference sequence). Written as DNA, the CDR3 is TGTGCCTGGACTCAACAAGGGGGCGGCAATCAGCCCCAGCATTTT. Residues: CAWTQQGGGNQPQHF. The full variable domain, completed using reference TRBV30 and TRBJ1-5, is SQTIHQWPATLVQPVGSPLSLECTVEGTSNPNLYWYRQAAGRGLQLLFYSVGIGQISSEVPQNLSASRPQDRQFILSSKKLLLSDSGFYLCAWTQQGGGNQPQHFGDGTRLSIL.

This chain links TRBV2 with TRBJ1-5, with D possibly TRBD1 on 6 matching bases. V was trimmed by 2 bases and J by 4 bases, leaving 12 bases between them. Per the germline V gene, CDR1 is SNHLY and CDR2 is FYNNEI. CDR3 size: 15 residues. The CDR3 DNA sequence: TGTGCCAGCAGTGAAAGGAGGGGGGGGAATCAGCCCCAGCATTTT. It codes for CASSERRGGNQPQHF.

The chain uses TRBV18 and TRBJ2-7; 10 positions match TRBD1. The CDR3 consists of 15 residues. The germline V gene has CDR1 KGHSH and CDR2 LQKENI. After removal of 3 bases from V and 2 bases from J, the junction contained 4 bases not matched to a gene. The CDR3 sequence: CASSPLGQGPYEQYF. The CDR3 nucleotides are TGTGCCAGCTCACCTTTGGGACAGGGGCCCTACGAGCAGTACTTC.

The chain links TRBV27 to TRBJ2-7; possible D gene TRBD2, 5 bases. With the DNA end fitting TRBJ2-1 better, the J assignment may be wrong. This CDR3 contains 11 residues. Germline V gene data show CDR1 as MNHEY and CDR2 as SMNVEV (reference sequence). The CDR3 reads CASRSGSGQFF. Written as DNA, the CDR3 is TGTGCCAGCAGAAGCGGATCCGGGCAGTTCTTC.

CDR3 region: CAISESRTSGTLAEQFF. DNA of the CDR3: TGTGCCATCAGTGAGTCAAGGACTAGCGGGACCCTCGCTGAGCAGTTCTTC. V and J are TRBV10-3 and TRBJ2-1; 12 positions agree with TRBD2. Germline lookup yields CDR1 ENHRY and CDR2 SYGVKD. After removal of 0 bases from V and 9 bases from J, the junction contained 9 bases not matched to a gene. CDR3 length equals 17 residues.

V and J are TRBV6-6 and TRBJ2-1, with D possibly being TRBD2 (5 bases). The CDR3 contains 15 residues. The V end was cut by 6 bases, the J end by 5 bases, with 17 bases between. Germline CDR1 MNHNY, CDR2 SVGAGI (reference sequence). The CDR3 here is CASSSSGRADNEQFF. The DNA of the CDR3 is TGTGCCAGCAGCTCAAGCGGAAGAGCCGACAATGAGCAGTTCTTC.

The chain couples TRBV6-1 to TRBJ1-5; 7 bases agree with TRBD1. Germline CDR1 and CDR2: MNHNS and SASEGT. CDR3 length: 15 amino acids. With V trimmed by 6 bases and J by 7 bases, 12 bases remained unmatched. The CDR3: CASSGRTGASQPQHF. CDR3 coding DNA: TGTGCCAGCAGCGGAAGAACAGGGGCTTCGCAGCCCCAGCATTTT.

The V and J genes are TRBV11-3 and TRBJ2-2, with D possibly matching TRBD2 (6 bases). Deletions cut 5 bases from V and 4 bases from J, with 17 bases between. The CDR3 is made up of 16 amino acids. Looked up from germline, CDR1 is SGHNT and CDR2 is YENEEA. In nucleotides, the CDR3 is TGTGCCAGCAGCCCGGTCCGGGGGACGGGCACCGGGGAGCTGTTTTTT. Its protein is CASSPVRGTGTGELFF.

The chain's CDR3 is CASRTGVTGELFF. The CDR3 DNA follows: TGTGCCAGTCGGACAGGGGTCACCGGGGAGCTGTTTTTT. The chain links TRBV27 to TRBJ2-2; 9 nucleotides agree with TRBD1. With V trimmed by 9 bases and J by 4 bases, 3 bases remained unmatched. The CDR3 has 13 residues. Germline CDR1 MNHEY, CDR2 SMNVEV (reference sequence).

This rearrangement joins TRBV7-2 to TRBJ1-5, with TRBD1 matching over 8 bases. This CDR3 is built from 15 residues. From germline, CDR1 is SGHTA and CDR2 FQGNSA. Trimming cost V 1 base and J 4 bases; bases outside gene matches: 3. Here the CDR3 DNA reads TGTGCCAGCAGCTTAGGCAGACAGGGGAATCAGCCCCAGCATTTT. This translates into CASSLGRQGNQPQHF.

The CDR3 reads CASSATGVVADTQYF. In DNA form, the CDR3 reads TGTGCCAGCAGCGCGACAGGGGTTGTGGCAGATACGCAGTATTTT. The chain is built from TRBV9 and TRBJ2-3; 8 positions agree with TRBD1. The V and J ends lost 3 bases and 4 bases, in that order; junction bases with no gene match: 7. The CDR3 extends over 15 amino acids. Germline V lookup: CDR1 SGDLS, CDR2 YYNGEE.

The J gene is TRBJ2-3, the V gene TRBV12-5, with D tentatively TRBD1 (5 bases). The CDR3 length is 14 residues. The V gene's germline CDR1 is LGHNT and CDR2 FRNRAP. The V end was cut by 7 bases, the J end by 2 bases, with 13 bases between. CDR3 amino acids: CASERMGHTDTQYF. CDR3 coding DNA: TGTGCTAGTGAACGAATGGGGCACACAGATACGCAGTATTTT.